This TCR beta chain was identified in a study of T cell changes during pregnancy in multiple sclerosis. This CDR3 has 16 residues. Deletions cut 3 bases from V and 0 bases from J, with 11 bases between. Germline CDR1 is MRHNA and CDR2 is SNTAGT. Data came from immunoSEQ multiplex PCR; TCRdb stores just in-frame clones and leaves some out. The data show some 55,000 clones, with approximately 92% seen just once and approximately 1% held by the top ten. This sequence joins TRBV6-4 and TRBJ2-2; perhaps TRBD1 as D (5 bases). The specimen was peripheral blood, collected after pregnancy. The clonotype was recovered from a female donor in good health, enrolled as a control in a pregnancy study. CDR3 sequence (DNA): TGTGCCAGCAGTGAAGAAGGGGCCTCGAACACCGGGGAGCTGTTTTTT. Its protein product is CASSEEGASNTGELFF.